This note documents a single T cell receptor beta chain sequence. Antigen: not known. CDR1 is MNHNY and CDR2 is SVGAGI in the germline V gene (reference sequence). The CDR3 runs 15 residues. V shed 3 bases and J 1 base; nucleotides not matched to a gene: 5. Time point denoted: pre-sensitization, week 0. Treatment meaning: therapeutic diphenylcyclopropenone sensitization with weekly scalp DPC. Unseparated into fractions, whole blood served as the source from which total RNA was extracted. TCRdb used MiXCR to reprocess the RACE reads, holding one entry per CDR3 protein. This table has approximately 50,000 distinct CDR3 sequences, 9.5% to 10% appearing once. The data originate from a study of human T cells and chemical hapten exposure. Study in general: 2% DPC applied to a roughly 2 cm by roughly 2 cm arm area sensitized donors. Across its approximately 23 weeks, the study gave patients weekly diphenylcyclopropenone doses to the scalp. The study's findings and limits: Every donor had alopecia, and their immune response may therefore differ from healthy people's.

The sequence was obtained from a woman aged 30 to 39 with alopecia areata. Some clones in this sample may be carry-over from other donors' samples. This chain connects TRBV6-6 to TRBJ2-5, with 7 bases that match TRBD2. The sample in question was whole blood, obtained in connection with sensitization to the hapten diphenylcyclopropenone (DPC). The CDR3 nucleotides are TGTGCCAGCAGTTATTACGGGGGGTCCCAAGAGACCCAGTACTTC. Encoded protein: CASSYYGGSQETQYF.